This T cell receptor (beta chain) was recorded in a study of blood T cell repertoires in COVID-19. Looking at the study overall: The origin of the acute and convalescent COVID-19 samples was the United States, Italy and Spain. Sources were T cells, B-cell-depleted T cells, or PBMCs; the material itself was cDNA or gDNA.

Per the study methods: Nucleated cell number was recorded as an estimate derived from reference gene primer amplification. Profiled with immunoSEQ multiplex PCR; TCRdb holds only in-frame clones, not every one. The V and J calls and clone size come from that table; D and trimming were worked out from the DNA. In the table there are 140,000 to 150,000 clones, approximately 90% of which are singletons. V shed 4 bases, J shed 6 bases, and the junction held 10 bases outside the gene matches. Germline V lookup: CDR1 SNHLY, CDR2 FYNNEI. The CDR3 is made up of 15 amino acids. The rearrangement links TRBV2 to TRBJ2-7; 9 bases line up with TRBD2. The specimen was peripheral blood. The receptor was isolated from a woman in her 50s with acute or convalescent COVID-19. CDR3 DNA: TGTGCCAGCAGTGGAGATCCGGGACTAGCAGCCGAGCAGTACTTC. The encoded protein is CASSGDPGLAAEQYF.